These 22 T cell receptor beta chains originate from one sample sequenced in a study of T cell responses to AZD1222 COVID-19 vaccine. Sequencing used immunoSEQ multiplex PCR; TCRdb keeps in-frame clones, though not all of them. The repertoire holds about 73,000 clones, approximately 88% seen once, with 15% to 20% in the top ten. Sequencing was performed on peripheral blood, taken on day 0 of AZD1222 vaccination. These TCRs come from an adult in good health.

The DNA of the CDR3 is TGTGCCAGCAGCCAGGGACCTGGATATGGTGAAGCTTTCTTT. Translated, it gives CASSQGPGYGEAFF. The chain uses TRBV7-3 and TRBJ1-1; maybe TRBD1 (5 bases). Trimming took 5 bases from V and 7 from J, leaving 17 bases between them. CDR3 size: 14 residues. Germline V gene lookup returns CDR1 SGHTA and CDR2 FQGTGA.

This clone was seen just once. The chain couples TRBV5-1 to TRBJ1-3; D is unresolved. The CDR3 spans 15 residues. V was clipped by 4 bases and J by 4 bases, with 15 bases between them. The V gene's germline CDR1 is SGHRS and CDR2 YFSETQ. In DNA form, the CDR3 reads TGCGCCAGCAGCCCCGGGCCCAGCCCGGGAAACACCATATATTTT. Translating gives CASSPGPSPGNTIYF.

This clone was seen only once. The chain employs TRBV7-2 and TRBJ2-1, with 10 bases lining up with TRBD2. CDR3 size: 16 residues. Germline CDR1 reads SGHTA; CDR2 reads FQGNSA. With 5 bases clipped from V and 5 bases from J, the junction kept 9 bases outside the gene matches. DNA of the CDR3: TGTGCCAGCAGCCCGAGCGGGGGGGCCAGTAACAATGAGCAGTTCTTC. Residues: CASSPSGGASNNEQFF. The full variable domain, completed using reference TRBV7-2 and TRBJ2-1, is GAGVSQSPSNKVTEKGKDVELRCDPISGHTALYWYRQSLGQGLEFLIYFQGNSAPDKSGLPSDRFSAERTGGSVSTLTIQRTQQEDSAVYLCASSPSGGASNNEQFFGPGTRLTVL.

V usage is TRBV6-1 and J usage is TRBJ1-5; D gene ambiguous. From germline, CDR1 is MNHNS and CDR2 SASEGT. V was pared by 1 base and J by 0 bases, with 10 bases between. The CDR3 loop spans 16 amino acids. The CDR3 nucleotides read TGTGCCAGCAGTGAAGGGCGGGAATTTAGCAATCAGCCCCAGCATTTT. Residues: CASSEGREFSNQPQHF.

The chain combines TRBV28 with TRBJ1-6, with no clear D. The CDR3 contains 15 residues. The germline V gene has CDR1 MDHEN and CDR2 SYDVKM. The ends were cut back, 6 bases at V and 7 bases at J, with 16 bases in the middle. CDR3 amino acids: CASSPHSQQNSPLHF. CDR3 sequence (DNA): TGTGCCAGCAGCCCACATTCTCAGCAGAATTCACCCCTCCACTTT.

The rearrangement links TRBV7-8 to TRBJ2-7, with TRBD2 as a possible D gene (5 bases). Trimming shortened V by 5 bases and J by 0 bases, and 14 bases separated the two germline ends. Germline assignment: CDR1 SGHVS and CDR2 FQNEAQ. CDR3 length: 15 amino acids. The CDR3 nucleotides read TGTGCCAGCAGCCCCCCAGGACTGAGCTCCTACGAGCAGTACTTC. This codes for CASSPPGLSSYEQYF.

This chain uses TRBV27 with TRBJ2-7, with a tentative D call TRBD2 (6 bases). The CDR3 is 16 residues long. Germline CDR1 reads MNHEY; CDR2 reads SMNVEV (reference sequence). V lost 2 bases and J lost 6, with 20 bases in between. The CDR3 DNA follows: TGTGCCAGCAGTTTAGGTGGAGGGAGGTCTCCCTTCGAGCAGTACTTC. Protein product: CASSLGGGRSPFEQYF.

The chain uses TRBV6-5 and TRBJ2-7; tentatively, D is TRBD1 (5 bases). The germline V and J ends were trimmed by 5 bases and 3 bases, with 5 bases remaining between them. Germline CDR1 and CDR2: MNHEY and SVGAGI. The CDR3 contains 11 residues. CDR3 DNA sequence: TGTGCCAGCAGTAGGGGCTACGAGCAGTACTTC. Translation: CASSRGYEQYF.

This clone occurred once. The CDR3 region has the DNA TGTGCCAGCAGCTTGGGCTCTGAAGCTTTCTTT. Residues: CASSLGSEAFF. The V gene is TRBV5-6, the J gene TRBJ1-1, with D unclear. CDR3 length equals 11 residues. Germline V CDR1 and CDR2: SGHDT, YYEEEE. V shed 0 bases and J shed 6 bases, with 3 bases lying between them. The full variable domain, its missing parts supplied by reference TRBV5-6 and TRBJ1-1, is DAGVTQSPTHLIKTRGQQVTLRCSPKSGHDTVSWYQQALGQGPQFIFQYYEEEERQRGNFPDRFSGHQFPNYSSELNVNALLLGDSALYLCASSLGSEAFFGQGTRLTVV.

The chain joins TRBV9 to TRBJ2-3; TRBD1 is a possible D gene (6 bases). The CDR3 loop spans 14 amino acids. Germline lookup yields CDR1 SGDLS and CDR2 YYNGEE. The V end was cut by 1 base, the J end by 4 bases, with 10 bases between. The CDR3 DNA is TGTGCCAGCAGCGTACAGGGGTCCTCAGATACGCAGTATTTT. Encoded protein: CASSVQGSSDTQYF.

The rearrangement uses TRBV18 and TRBJ2-2; D remains unclear. CDR3 size: 15 residues. Germline CDR1 and CDR2: KGHSH and LQKENI. Trimming removed 6 bases at V and 5 bases at J, with 16 bases between. The DNA of the CDR3 is TGTGCCAGCTCGGTGGACGGATTGAGGACCGGGGAGCTGTTTTTT. This translates into CASSVDGLRTGELFF. Based on the CDR3 plus reference TRBV18 and TRBJ2-2, the full variable domain is NAGVMQNPRHLVRRRGQEARLRCSPMKGHSHVYWYRQLPEEGLKFMVYLQKENIIDESGMPKERFSAEFPKEGPSILRIQQVVRGDSAAYFCASSVDGLRTGELFFGEGSRLTVL.

Written as DNA, the CDR3 is TGTGCCAGCAGCTTAGCGGGGTTGGACACTGAAGCTTTCTTT. Its protein is CASSLAGLDTEAFF. The chain links TRBV11-2 to TRBJ1-1; D is undetermined. The CDR3 loop spans 14 amino acids. Per the germline V gene, CDR1 is SGHAT and CDR2 is FQNNGV. V was trimmed by 1 base and J by 3 bases, leaving 9 bases between them. Complete variable domain (other parts from reference TRBV11-2 and TRBJ1-1): EAGVAQSPRYKIIEKRQSVAFWCNPISGHATLYWYQQILGQGPKLLIQFQNNGVVDDSQLPKDRFSAERLKGVDSTLKIQPAKLEDSAVYLCASSLAGLDTEAFFGQGTRLTVV.

V is TRBV21-1 and J is TRBJ2-2. TRBV21-1 is assigned pseudogene status. The CDR3 is 15 amino acids. CDR3 nucleotides: TGTGCCAGCAGCACTAGGACCGCGAACACCGGGGAGCTGTTTTTT. Translating gives CASSTRTANTGELFF.

V is TRBV11-2 and J is TRBJ2-2; TRBD1 or TRBD2 may be the D gene (5 bases each). Germline-derived CDR1 and CDR2 are SGHAT and FQNNGV. This CDR3 is 15 amino acids long. V gave up 5 bases and J gave up 7 bases, with 17 bases separating them. CDR3 amino acids: CASSLQGESGGELFF. The DNA of the CDR3 is TGTGCCAGCAGCCTCCAAGGGGAGTCGGGCGGGGAGCTGTTTTTT.

This clone was seen only once. J is TRBJ2-7 and V is TRBV7-2; perhaps TRBD1 as D (6 bases). CDR3 length: 13 amino acids. V was cut by 4 bases and J by 11 bases, with 18 bases left in between. Germline V lookup: CDR1 SGHTA, CDR2 FQGNSA. The CDR3 spells CASSSQPGQQKYF. The CDR3 nucleotides are TGTGCCAGCAGCTCTCAGCCTGGACAGCAAAAGTACTTC.

A single count supports this clone. The germline gene is not matched at one end of the junction; a read error may be the cause. The chain links TRBV29-1 to TRBJ1-1; D is ambiguous. The CDR3 covers 11 residues. CDR1 and CDR2 from the germline V gene are SQVTM and ANQGSEA. The CDR3 region is CSVEGRAEAFF. CDR3 sequence (DNA): TGCAGCGTCGAAGGGAGGGCTGAAGCTTTCTTT.

The chain links TRBV18 to TRBJ2-3; 8 nucleotides agree with TRBD2. V gave up 2 bases and J gave up 6 bases; unmatched junction bases: 4. Germline CDR1 KGHSH, CDR2 LQKENI. The CDR3 is 14 amino acids. The CDR3 DNA reads as TGTGCCAGCTCACCAGGGACTAGTCGCGATACGCAGTATTTT. Translating gives CASSPGTSRDTQYF.

This chain joins TRBV5-1 and TRBJ2-2; D might be TRBD2 (5 bases). The germline CDR1 and CDR2 sequences are SGHRS and YFSETQ. The V end was cut by 1 base, the J end by 7 bases, with 17 bases between. The CDR3 has 16 amino acids. The CDR3 protein is CASSLNSRTLGGELFF. The CDR3, as DNA: TGCGCCAGCAGCTTGAATTCCAGGACTCTCGGCGGGGAGCTGTTTTTT.

This sequence joins TRBV7-2 and TRBJ1-3; maybe TRBD1 (5 bases). The ends were cut back, 5 bases at V and 8 bases at J, with 16 bases in the middle. This CDR3 contains 14 residues. Germline V gene data show CDR1 as SGHTA and CDR2 as FQGNSA. CDR3 protein: CASSVSGMRDTIYF. As DNA, the CDR3 is TGTGCCAGCAGCGTGTCAGGGATGCGCGACACCATATATTTT.

The CDR3 bases are TGCGCCAGCAGCCCAGACAGGGGGCCTCGGGATGGCTACACCTTC. Amino acid sequence: CASSPDRGPRDGYTF. The J gene is TRBJ1-2, the V gene TRBV5-1, with 10 nucleotides matching TRBD1. This CDR3 region has 15 residues. V lost 4 bases to trimming and J lost 6 bases; unmatched junction nucleotides: 9. Per the germline V gene, CDR1 is SGHRS and CDR2 is YFSETQ.

The V and J genes are TRBV6-5 and TRBJ2-1; no clear D gene. Trimming left V 7 bases short and J 8 bases short, with 6 bases between. This CDR3 has 10 amino acids. Germline V gives CDR1 MNHEY, CDR2 SVGAGI. The CDR3 reads CASTADEQFF. Written as DNA, the CDR3 is TGTGCCAGCACGGCGGATGAGCAGTTCTTC.

The chain has TRBV6-6 and TRBJ2-7; D unclear. Germline V CDR1 and CDR2: MNHNY, SVGAGI (reference sequence). V lost 6 bases, J lost 3 bases, and 6 bases lay in between. There are 11 residues in the CDR3. The CDR3 DNA reads TGTGCCAGCAGGCAAAACTACGAGCAGTACTTC. Its translation: CASRQNYEQYF.